The sequence of this T cell receptor (beta chain) was determined in a study of post-analysis software for immune sequencing data. The study, taken as a whole, reports: Controls had significantly higher normalized Chao1 diversity than multiple sclerosis patients. When patients were compared with controls, four to six TRBV segments were more frequent, TRBV5-6, TRBV5-1 and TRBV20-1 among them. Under F measure analysis, samples from one preparation batch co-clustered strongly.

Prepared libraries of TCR beta cDNA carried unique molecular identifiers. The authors obtained roughly 0.5 million cDNA molecules from roughly 1.1 to 9.2 million T cells. TCRdb analysed the PCR reads with MiXCR anew, one entry per CDR3 protein. Of about 500,000 distinct CDR3 sequences detected, around 40% appear once; the ten largest clones hold 9.5% to 13%. Trimming took off 3 bases at V and 0 bases at J, with 17 bases between the two ends. The length of the CDR3 is 16 residues. CDR1 is DFQATT, CDR2 SNEGSKA, per germline (reference sequence). Concerning this clonotype itself: Its antigen is undetermined.

Sequenced material: blood. This clonotype was obtained from a girl aged 5-17 years with multiple sclerosis. The chain has TRBV20-1 and TRBJ1-1; D is ambiguous. The CDR3 bases are TGCAGTGCTAGTCGAGGCCCCCTAACCATGAACACTGAAGCTTTCTTT. It yields the protein CSASRGPLTMNTEAFF.